The 27 T cell receptor beta chains presented below share a single source sample, sequenced in a study of cytomegalovirus exposure and HLA in healthy donors. PCR used 60 Vbeta primers and 13 Jbeta primers. Profiling relied on immunoSEQ multiplex PCR, and the TCRdb table lists in-frame clones only, not all of them. Here the sample spans some 80,000 clones, under 80% being singletons. The sequencing input was PBMCs. These TCRs come from a man aged 35-49 years in good health and CMV-seronegative.

The J gene is TRBJ1-1, the V gene TRBV29-1; no firm D call. Germline CDR1 and CDR2: SQVTM and ANQGSEA. This CDR3 region has 13 residues. The ends were cut back, 3 bases at V and 4 bases at J, with 12 bases in the middle. The CDR3 region is CSVDGQAGTEAFF. The CDR3 coding sequence is TGCAGCGTTGACGGGCAGGCGGGCACTGAAGCTTTCTTT.

This clone has more than one count but fewer than ten. V is TRBV5-1 and J is TRBJ1-1; D is undetermined. Germline V lookup: CDR1 SGHRS, CDR2 YFSETQ. The CDR3 is 14 residues long. V was trimmed by 4 bases and J by 1 base, leaving 11 bases between them. The CDR3 sequence: CASSVDNPNTEAFF. DNA for the CDR3: TGCGCCAGCAGCGTAGATAACCCGAACACTGAAGCTTTCTTT.

CDR3 sequence reads: CAWSGGHGIRQPQHF. The CDR3, as DNA: TGTGCCTGGAGTGGGGGGCATGGGATTCGGCAGCCCCAGCATTTT. The chain uses TRBV30 and TRBJ1-5, with a possible D match to TRBD1 (6 bases). Germline CDR1 GTSNPN, CDR2 SVGIG (reference sequence). With 1 base removed from V and 7 bases from J, the gap between germline ends came to 17 bases. The CDR3 has 15 residues.

The chain carries TRBV15 and TRBJ1-5; 9 bases map to TRBD1. The CDR3 is 14 amino acids. V was pared by 3 bases and J by 4 bases, with 1 base of the junction left unmatched. Germline CDR1 is LNHNV and CDR2 is YYDKDF (reference sequence). The CDR3 DNA follows: TGTGCCACCAGCAGGGACAGGGGAAATCAGCCCCAGCATTTT. As protein: CATSRDRGNQPQHF. Supplemented by reference TRBV15 and TRBJ1-5, the full variable domain reads DAMVIQNPRYQVTQFGKPVTLSCSQTLNHNVMYWYQQKSSQAPKLLFHYYDKDFNNEADTPDNFQSRRPNTSFCFLDIRSPGLGDTAMYLCATSRDRGNQPQHFGDGTRLSIL.

V and J are TRBV14 and TRBJ2-3; no reliable D call. V dropped 4 bases and J dropped 2 bases, with 16 bases sitting between them. The CDR3 spans 16 residues. Germline loops: CDR1 SGHDN, CDR2 FVKESK. The CDR3 spells CASSPPTKPNTDTQYF. In nucleotides, the CDR3 is TGTGCCAGCAGCCCCCCAACTAAACCGAACACAGATACGCAGTATTTT.

The J gene is TRBJ1-1, the V gene TRBV16; D might be TRBD1 (5 bases). The CDR3 sequence is 11 residues long. V shed 6 bases and J shed 8 bases, with 10 bases lying between them. CDR1 is KGHSY, CDR2 FQNENV, per germline. The CDR3 loop is CASSRQQEAFF. DNA of the CDR3: TGTGCCAGCAGTCGACAGCAAGAAGCTTTCTTT.

The J gene is TRBJ2-7, the V gene TRBV28; D is uncertain. This CDR3 has 13 residues. The V end lost 2 bases, the J end lost 5 bases, and 10 bases lay between the germline ends. Germline-derived CDR1 and CDR2 are MDHEN and SYDVKM. CDR3 sequence reads: CASSLRSGNEQYF. The CDR3 nucleotides are TGTGCCAGCAGTTTAAGGAGTGGTAACGAGCAGTACTTC.

The chain joins TRBV27 to TRBJ2-2; no definite D call. Per the germline V gene, CDR1 is MNHEY and CDR2 is SMNVEV (reference sequence). The CDR3 is made up of 17 amino acids. V was pared by 3 bases and J by 0 bases, with 14 bases between. Here the CDR3 DNA reads TGTGCCAGCAGTTTGGCAGGTCCCCTCCCGAACACCGGGGAGCTGTTTTTT. Amino acid sequence: CASSLAGPLPNTGELFF.

The chain links TRBV5-1 to TRBJ2-7; weak D call: TRBD2 (6 bases). The germline V and J ends were trimmed by 0 bases and 1 base, with 11 bases remaining between them. CDR1 is SGHRS and CDR2 is YFSETQ in the germline V gene. The CDR3 extends over 15 amino acids. The CDR3 nucleotides are TGCGCCAGCAGCTTGGTCACGCGGGGTTCCTACGAGCAGTACTTC. This encodes CASSLVTRGSYEQYF.

This clone was recorded only once. This chain links TRBV19 with TRBJ1-5; 10 nucleotides align to TRBD1. V shed 9 bases and J 6 bases; nucleotides not matched to a gene: 5. Per the germline V gene, CDR1 is LNHDA and CDR2 is SQIVND (reference sequence). CDR3 length: 13 amino acids. CDR3 nucleotides: TGTGCCAGCACCGGGACAGGGGTTCAGCCCCAGCATTTT. This translates into CASTGTGVQPQHF.

This clone was counted a few times. V usage is TRBV4-2 and J usage is TRBJ2-7; 8 bases map to TRBD2. CDR1 is LGHNA, CDR2 YNFKEQ, per germline. This CDR3 is 17 amino acids long. The V segment lost 4 bases and the J segment 4 bases; nucleotides outside the gene matches: 15. The CDR3 reads CASSPPRLAGSKYEQYF. The DNA for the CDR3 is TGTGCCAGCAGCCCTCCGCGTTTAGCGGGATCCAAGTACGAGCAGTACTTC.

The rearrangement uses TRBV28 and TRBJ2-1; 8 nucleotides align to TRBD1. After removal of 5 bases from V and 4 bases from J, the junction contained 4 bases not matched to a gene. This CDR3 region has 14 residues. Germline V gene data show CDR1 as MDHEN and CDR2 as SYDVKM. The CDR3 region has the DNA TGTGCCAGCAGTGGGACAGGAGAATACAATGAGCAGTTCTTC. Protein sequence: CASSGTGEYNEQFF.

The chain is built from TRBV7-9 and TRBJ2-3; 11 bases are a match to TRBD2. Unmatched junction bases numbered 5, after V lost 1 base and J lost 8 bases. This CDR3 has 15 residues. The germline V gene has CDR1 SEHNR and CDR2 FQNEAQ (reference sequence). DNA of the CDR3: TGTGCCAGCAGCTTAGTACTAGCGGGAGTTGTTACGCAGTATTTT. It encodes CASSLVLAGVVTQYF. Looking up the rest from reference TRBV7-9 and TRBJ2-3 gives the full variable domain: DTGVSQNPRHKITKRGQNVTFRCDPISEHNRLYWYRQTLGQGPEFLTYFQNEAQLEKSRLLSDRFSAERPKGSFSTLEIQRTEQGDSAMYLCASSLVLAGVVTQYFGPGTRLTVL.

This clone was detected only a few times. J is TRBJ2-5 and V is TRBV7-2; D remains ambiguous. CDR1 is SGHTA, CDR2 FQGNSA, per germline. The CDR3 runs 13 residues. Trimming shortened V by 4 bases and J by 1 base, and 7 bases separated the two germline ends. CDR3 coding DNA: TGTGCCAGCAGCTGGCCAACCCAAGAGACCCAGTACTTC. This translates into CASSWPTQETQYF.

The CDR3 reads CASSQWSGSHGYTF. DNA for the CDR3: TGTGCCAGCAGCCAGTGGTCAGGGTCGCATGGCTACACCTTC. The rearrangement joins TRBV6-5 to TRBJ1-2, with D possibly TRBD1 on 5 matching bases. The CDR3 has 14 residues. Trimming left V 6 bases short and J 6 bases short, with 17 bases between. The germline CDR1 and CDR2 sequences are MNHEY and SVGAGI.

The gene calls are TRBV9 and TRBJ1-6, with 8 bases lining up with TRBD1. The CDR3 covers 15 residues. J gave up 10 bases and V 0 bases, and 6 bases lay outside the gene matches. Germline V CDR1 and CDR2: SGDLS, YYNGEE. The CDR3 here is CASSVDHRGKSPLHF. The CDR3 nucleotides read TGTGCCAGCAGCGTAGATCACAGGGGGAAATCACCCCTCCACTTT. Drawing the rest from reference TRBV9 and TRBJ1-6, the complete variable domain is DSGVTQTPKHLITATGQRVTLRCSPRSGDLSVYWYQQSLDQGLQFLIQYYNGEERAKGNILERFSAQQFPDLHSELNLSSLELGDSALYFCASSVDHRGKSPLHFGNGTRLTVT.

The chain combines TRBV7-6 with TRBJ2-2, with 11 bases identical to TRBD2. The CDR3 loop spans 18 amino acids. Germline assignment: CDR1 SGHVS and CDR2 FNYEAQ. The junction had 15 bases not matched to a gene; V was cut back by 5 bases and J by 7 bases. CDR3: CASSPRGSGRADSGELFF. CDR3 bases: TGTGCCAGCAGCCCCCGAGGTAGCGGGAGGGCCGATAGCGGGGAGCTGTTTTTT. The variable domain in full, with the rest retrieved from reference TRBV7-6 and TRBJ2-2, is GAGVSQSPRYKVTKRGQDVALRCDPISGHVSLYWYRQALGQGPEFLTYFNYEAQQDKSGLPNDRFSAERPEGSISTLTIQRTEQRDSAMYRCASSPRGSGRADSGELFFGEGSRLTVL.

This sequence joins TRBV2 and TRBJ1-4; 9 nucleotides align to TRBD1. Germline V gene sequence: CDR1 SNHLY, CDR2 FYNNEI. The CDR3 is 13 amino acids. The V gene end was trimmed by 6 bases and the J gene end by 13 bases; junction bases not matched to a gene: 9. The CDR3 protein is CASRARDRVLLFF. The CDR3 DNA sequence: TGTGCCAGCAGGGCAAGGGACAGGGTGTTACTGTTTTTT. Supplemented by reference TRBV2 and TRBJ1-4, the full variable domain reads EPEVTQTPSHQVTQMGQEVILRCVPISNHLYFYWYRQILGQKVEFLVSFYNNEISEKSEIFDDQFSVERPDGSNFTLKIRSTKLEDSAMYFCASRARDRVLLFFGSGTQLSVL.

This rearrangement joins TRBV29-1 to TRBJ1-2; 7 bases agree with TRBD1. Germline CDR1 reads SQVTM; CDR2 reads ANQGSEA. The trim removed 5 bases at V and 8 bases at J, leaving 11 bases unmatched. The CDR3 runs to 13 residues. For the CDR3, the DNA is TGCAGCGTTTCCCAACAGGGGATGACGGGCTACACCTTC. It translates to CSVSQQGMTGYTF.

The genes are TRBV28 and TRBJ1-5; 9 bases are shared with TRBD1. The ends lost 3 bases at V and 9 bases at J; junction bases unmatched: 6. The CDR3 is 14 amino acids. The germline CDR1 and CDR2 sequences are MDHEN and SYDVKM. The CDR3 protein is CASSLGQGQGPQHF. As DNA, the CDR3 is TGTGCCAGCAGTTTGGGACAGGGCCAGGGGCCCCAGCATTTT.

This chain links TRBV7-9 with TRBJ1-6; tentatively, D is TRBD1 (5 bases). The germline V gene encodes CDR1 SEHNR and CDR2 FQNEAQ (reference sequence). V lost 2 bases and J 7 bases, leaving 12 bases between the germline ends. The CDR3 sequence is 15 residues long. The CDR3, as DNA: TGTGCCAGCAGCTTAACAGGAGGGGACAATTCACCCCTCCACTTT. It is translated as CASSLTGGDNSPLHF. The whole variable domain, filled in from reference TRBV7-9 and TRBJ1-6, reads DTGVSQNPRHKITKRGQNVTFRCDPISEHNRLYWYRQTLGQGPEFLTYFQNEAQLEKSRLLSDRFSAERPKGSFSTLEIQRTEQGDSAMYLCASSLTGGDNSPLHFGNGTRLTVT.

The CDR3 bases are TGCGCCAGCAGCCAACCCGGGACAGGGGGCAATGAAAAACTGTTTTTT. Protein: CASSQPGTGGNEKLFF. The rearrangement uses TRBV4-1 and TRBJ1-4; 12 bases fit TRBD1. This CDR3 comprises 16 residues. The junction had 3 bases not matched to a gene; V was cut back by 2 bases and J by 5 bases. Germline loops: CDR1 MGHRA, CDR2 YSYEKL.

The chain combines TRBV2 with TRBJ2-6; 8 nucleotides align to TRBD1. Losses at the gene ends were 4 bases for V and 1 base for J; bases not matched to a gene: 3. The CDR3 length is 16 residues. Per the germline V gene, CDR1 is SNHLY and CDR2 is FYNNEI. In DNA form, the CDR3 reads TGTGCCAGCAGTGTTCAGGGGGCGTCTGGGGCCAACGTCCTGACTTTC. It specifies CASSVQGASGANVLTF.

This chain uses TRBV15 with TRBJ1-5; D perhaps matches TRBD1 (5 bases). V was cut by 3 bases and J by 2 bases, with 23 bases left in between. This CDR3 has 19 residues. The germline V gene has CDR1 LNHNV and CDR2 YYDKDF (reference sequence). In nucleotides, the CDR3 is TGTGCCACCAGCAGGGGGCTAAGGGGATTTAGAGAAGGCAATCAGCCCCAGCATTTT. Residues: CATSRGLRGFREGNQPQHF.

The chain combines TRBV5-6 with TRBJ2-3, with TRBD1 as a possible D gene (5 bases). Trimming removed 1 base at V and 1 base at J, with 10 bases between. Germline lookup yields CDR1 SGHDT and CDR2 YYEEEE. This CDR3 is built from 15 residues. The CDR3 loop is CASSLQGLGTDTQYF. The CDR3 nucleotides are TGTGCCAGCAGCTTGCAGGGCCTGGGCACAGATACGCAGTATTTT.

This clone was seen more than once but under ten times. J is TRBJ2-1 and V is TRBV11-2; TRBD2 might be the D (6 bases). This CDR3 has 17 amino acids. Trimming shortened V by 0 bases and J by 8 bases, and 20 bases separated the two germline ends. In germline, CDR1 is SGHAT, CDR2 FQNNGV. In DNA form, the CDR3 reads TGTGCCAGCAGCTTAGATCGGGACTCCTTATCAACAGATGAGCAGTTCTTC. It codes for CASSLDRDSLSTDEQFF.

The rearrangement links TRBV5-1 to TRBJ1-6; D gene uncertain. V shed 4 bases and J shed 5 bases, with 4 bases lying between them. Germline V gene data show CDR1 as SGHRS and CDR2 as YFSETQ. The CDR3 is 12 residues long. The CDR3, as DNA: TGCGCCAGCAGCCTAGATAATTCACCCCTCCACTTT. It specifies CASSLDNSPLHF.